A selection of T cell receptor beta chains follows, all from one sample in a study of blood T cells in healthy people across ages. TCRdb fed the 5' RACE reads into MiXCR, producing one record per CDR3 protein. The repertoire has approximately 880,000 distinct CDR3 sequences, around 48% of them found once; the top ten carry 10% to 15%. What was sequenced was blood. These receptors were taken from a man under 40 in good health. The CDR3 runs from the conserved cysteine through the conserved F or W. D genes are given only for firm matches. Clone size is not always given. Where it is, it says once, few, many or a class for expanded clones.

clone_size,v_call,j_call,d_call,cdr3_nt,cdr3_aa
once,TRBV19,TRBJ2-7,TRBD1,TGTGCCAGTAGTAGGGACAGCTTCATAACGGACGAGCAGTACTTC,CASSRDSFITDEQYF
-,TRBV4-2,TRBJ2-1,TRBD2,TGTGCCAGCAGCCAAGAAGGGCTTAGGCTAGCGGGGCCCAATGAGCAGTTCTTC,CASSQEGLRLAGPNEQFF
-,TRBV6-1,TRBJ2-3,-,TGTGCCAACAGTGTAACAGATACGCAGTATTTT,CANSVTDTQYF
-,TRBV27,TRBJ2-1,TRBD2,TGTGCCAGCAGTTTACACCACGGGACTAGCGGGGTGGATGGGCAGTTCTTC,CASSLHHGTSGVDGQFF
-,TRBV27,TRBJ1-2,TRBD1,TGTGCCAGCGGCCGAGACAGGGGGGGATCCTATGGCTACACCTTC,CASGRDRGGSYGYTF
few,TRBV27,TRBJ2-7,TRBD2,TGTGCCAGCAGTTCATTTGGACTAGCGGCCTACGAGCAGTACTTC,CASSSFGLAAYEQYF
few,TRBV20-1,TRBJ2-3,-,TGCAGTGCTAGAGAGGCGGGTACAGATACGCAGTATTTT,CSAREAGTDTQYF
-,TRBV20-1,TRBJ2-1,-,TGCAGTGCTAGAGAGGCGGGGGCTTCCTACAATGAGCAGTTCTTC,CSAREAGASYNEQFF
-,TRBV29-1,TRBJ1-1,-,TGCAGCACATCGGACACTGAAGCTTTCTTT,CSTSDTEAFF
many,TRBV5-6,TRBJ1-2,TRBD1,TGTGCCAGCAGCTTGGTTGGACAGGGCGGATATGGCTACACCTTC,CASSLVGQGGYGYTF
-,TRBV7-2,TRBJ1-5,-,TGTGCCAGCAGCTTACCACCCTTCTTTGGGCATCAGCCCCAGCATTTT,CASSLPPFFGHQPQHF
-,TRBV20-1,TRBJ2-3,-,TGCAGTGCTAGCTATGGAGCGCAGTATTTT,CSASYGAQYF
-,TRBV7-2,TRBJ1-2,-,TGTGCCAGCAGCATATCGACAGAGACCGGCCTCTACTATGGCTACACCTTC,CASSISTETGLYYGYTF
many,TRBV10-2,TRBJ2-1,TRBD2,TGCGCCAGCAGTGAGCCGACTAGCCTTAATGAGCAGTTCTTC,CASSEPTSLNEQFF
few,TRBV4-3,TRBJ1-6,-,TGCGCCAGCAGCCAAACACAAGACTCCTATAATTCACCCCTCCACTTT,CASSQTQDSYNSPLHF
few,TRBV7-2,TRBJ2-7,-,TGTGCCAGCAGCTTACTTCCGAGGGTGGGGTCCTACGAGCAGTACTTC,CASSLLPRVGSYEQYF
-,TRBV9,TRBJ1-1,-,TGTGCCAGCAGCGTAGATGGAATGAGCTTCGAAGCTTTCTTT,CASSVDGMSFEAFF
-,TRBV5-1,TRBJ1-4,TRBD1,TGCGCCAGCAGCTTGGTAGGGACAGCGAGTAATGAAAAACTGTTTTTT,CASSLVGTASNEKLFF
-,TRBV4-2,TRBJ2-7,-,TGTGCCAGCAGCCAAGATCTGAGCCAGGGAATAGGGTACGAGCAGTACTTC,CASSQDLSQGIGYEQYF
-,TRBV19,TRBJ2-7,TRBD1,TGTGCCAGCACTGACAGGGTTGGCAATGAGCAGTACTTC,CASTDRVGNEQYF
many,TRBV29-1,TRBJ2-5,-,TGCAGCGTTTCTCAGGTCCGGGGTGGTCCAGACCAAGAGACCCAGTACTTC,CSVSQVRGGPDQETQYF
few,TRBV7-2,TRBJ1-1,-,TGTGCCAGCAGCTTAGGGGGCGGCTCGGCTTTCTTT,CASSLGGGSAFF
few,TRBV3-1,TRBJ2-3,-,TGTGCCAGCAGCCAAGATATCCCACGCACAGATACGCAGTATTTT,CASSQDIPRTDTQYF
-,TRBV27,TRBJ1-2,TRBD1,TGTGCCAGCAGTTCGGACCAGGGGGCGGCTAACTATGGCTACACCTTC,CASSSDQGAANYGYTF
few,TRBV7-8,TRBJ2-1,-,TGTGCCAGCAGCTTAGGGAACAGTCAGCAGTTCTTC,CASSLGNSQQFF
few,TRBV2,TRBJ2-1,-,TGTGCCAGCAGTGAGCGCTCCCCCAGTGAGCAGTTCTTC,CASSERSPSEQFF
few,TRBV20-1,TRBJ2-1,-,TGCAGTCCGAGCGAGTGGCACAATGAGCAGTTCTTC,CSPSEWHNEQFF
-,TRBV20-1,TRBJ1-2,-,TGCAGTGCTAATAAGGGCGGCGGCTACACCTTC,CSANKGGGYTF
-,TRBV28,TRBJ1-2,TRBD1,TGTGCCAGCAGTTTCTGGACAGGGGTATTAAATGGCTACACCTTC,CASSFWTGVLNGYTF
few,TRBV11-2,TRBJ2-4,TRBD2,TGTGCCAGCAGGGAGGCCCGACTAGCGGGGGCCAAAAACATTCAGTACTTC,CASREARLAGAKNIQYF
-,TRBV18,TRBJ1-2,-,TGTGCCAGCTCACCACCAGGACCACAGGGAGTTCCCTATGGCTACACCTTC,CASSPPGPQGVPYGYTF
few,TRBV4-1,TRBJ1-2,-,TGCGCCAGCAGCCAATCCCAGGGGCTGAATTATGGCTACACCTTC,CASSQSQGLNYGYTF
-,TRBV5-1,TRBJ2-2,TRBD2,TGCGCCAGCACCCTTACTAGCGCGGGCACCGGGGAGCTGTTTTTT,CASTLTSAGTGELFF
few,TRBV4-1,TRBJ2-5,TRBD1,TGCGCCAGCAGCCGGAAACAGGGGGCAGTTATCCAAGAGACCCAGTACTTC,CASSRKQGAVIQETQYF
many,TRBV9,TRBJ2-3,-,TGTGCCAGCAGCCAGCGACCCACAGATACGCAGTATTTT,CASSQRPTDTQYF
-,TRBV20-1,TRBJ2-5,-,TGCAGTGCGGAACGGACTGGACAAGAGACCCAGTACTTC,CSAERTGQETQYF
-,TRBV12-3/TRBV12-4,TRBJ2-1,TRBD1,TGTGCCAGCACGTCGACAGGGCCCTCCTACAATGAGCAGTTCTTC,CASTSTGPSYNEQFF
-,TRBV20-1,TRBJ2-3,-,TGCAGTGCTTCTGGACGGATTAGCACAGATACGCAGTATTTT,CSASGRISTDTQYF
-,TRBV5-1,TRBJ2-1,TRBD1,TGCGCCAGCAGCTTCAGAGGGACAGGGGTCAATGAGCAGTTCTTC,CASSFRGTGVNEQFF
-,TRBV3-1,TRBJ2-5,TRBD2,TGTGCCAGCAGCCGACCCGGGACTAGCGGTCAAGAGACCCAGTACTTC,CASSRPGTSGQETQYF
-,TRBV6-1,TRBJ1-2,-,TGTGCCAGCAGTGCAGGGACCCAAAACTATGGCTACACCTTC,CASSAGTQNYGYTF
few,TRBV29-1,TRBJ2-7,TRBD1,TGCAGCGTTGTGTTCAGGGGGTACTACGAGCAGTACTTC,CSVVFRGYYEQYF
-,TRBV21-1,TRBJ1-3,-,TGTGCCAGCAGCAAAGCGCTTTTTGAGGGGGTGAGAAACACCATATATTTT,CASSKALFEGVRNTIYF
-,TRBV10-3,TRBJ2-1,-,TGTGCCATCAGTGAGCCAGGTAGCAATGAGCAGTTCTTC,CAISEPGSNEQFF
many,TRBV4-3,TRBJ2-3,-,TGCGCCAGCAGCCCGACGGTGTCCGTATTCACAGATACGCAGTATTTT,CASSPTVSVFTDTQYF
-,TRBV7-2,TRBJ1-2,TRBD1,TGTGCCAGCAGCTCCCGACAGGGGTGGGGCTACACCTTC,CASSSRQGWGYTF
few,TRBV3-1,TRBJ2-2,-,TGTGCCAGCAGCCAATTAGGCGGGGAGCTGTTTTTT,CASSQLGGELFF
few,TRBV20-1,TRBJ1-2,-,TGCACCCCCTTCCGACGGAGGGATGGCTACACCTTC,CTPFRRRDGYTF